This T cell receptor beta chain emerged from a study of blood T cell repertoires in COVID-19. Study-wide context: Whether acute or convalescent, the COVID-19 samples came from the United States, Italy and Spain. T cells, B-cell-depleted T cells, or PBMCs provided the cDNA or gDNA that served as material.

In the authors' workflow: Amplification of reference gene primers was used by the study to estimate nucleated cell counts. Profiling relied on immunoSEQ multiplex PCR, and the TCRdb table lists in-frame clones only, not all of them. V and J calls and clone size are those listed in that table; D and trimming were worked out from the DNA. The repertoire consists of some 48,000 clones, with 82% occurring once and the leading ten covering over 12%. This clone appeared a few times. V was trimmed by 2 bases and J by 4 bases, leaving 23 bases between them. Germline lookup yields CDR1 SGHTA and CDR2 FQGNSA. This CDR3 contains 18 residues.

The receptor's source is a human donor with acute or convalescent COVID-19. The donor label of this sample is uncertain. Sequenced material: peripheral blood. V usage is TRBV7-2 and J usage is TRBJ1-2, with a weak D call TRBD1 (6 bases). As DNA, the CDR3 is TGTGCCAGCAGCTTACAGCGCGCCGGGGACACAAGGGCCTATGGCTACACCTTC. Protein sequence: CASSLQRAGDTRAYGYTF.